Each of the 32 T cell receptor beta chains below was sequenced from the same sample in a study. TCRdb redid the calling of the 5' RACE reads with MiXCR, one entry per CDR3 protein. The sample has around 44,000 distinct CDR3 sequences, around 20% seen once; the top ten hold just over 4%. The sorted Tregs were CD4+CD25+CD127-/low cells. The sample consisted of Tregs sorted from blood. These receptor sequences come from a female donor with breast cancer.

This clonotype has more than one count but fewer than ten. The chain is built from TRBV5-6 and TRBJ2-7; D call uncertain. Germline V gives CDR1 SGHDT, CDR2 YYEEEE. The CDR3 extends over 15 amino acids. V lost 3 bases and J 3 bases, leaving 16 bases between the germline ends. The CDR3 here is CASSSPRTGVYEQYF. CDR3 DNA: TGTGCCAGCAGCTCGCCCAGGACCGGCGTCTACGAGCAGTACTTC.

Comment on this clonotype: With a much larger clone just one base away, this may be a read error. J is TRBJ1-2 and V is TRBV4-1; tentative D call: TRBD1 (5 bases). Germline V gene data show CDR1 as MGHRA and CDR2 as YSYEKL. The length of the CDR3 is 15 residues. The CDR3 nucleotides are TGCGCCAGCGGCCAAGATCCCAGGGCTGGCTATGGCTACACCTTC. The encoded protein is CASGQDPRAGYGYTF.

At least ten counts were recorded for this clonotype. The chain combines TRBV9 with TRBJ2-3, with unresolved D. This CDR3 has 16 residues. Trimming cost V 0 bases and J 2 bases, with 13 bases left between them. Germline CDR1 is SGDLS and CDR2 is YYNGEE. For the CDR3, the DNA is TGTGCCAGCAGCGTAGTGGGCACTTACGCCACAGATACGCAGTATTTT. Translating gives CASSVVGTYATDTQYF. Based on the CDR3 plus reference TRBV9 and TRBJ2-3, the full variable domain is DSGVTQTPKHLITATGQRVTLRCSPRSGDLSVYWYQQSLDQGLQFLIQYYNGEERAKGNILERFSAQQFPDLHSELNLSSLELGDSALYFCASSVVGTYATDTQYFGPGTRLTVL.

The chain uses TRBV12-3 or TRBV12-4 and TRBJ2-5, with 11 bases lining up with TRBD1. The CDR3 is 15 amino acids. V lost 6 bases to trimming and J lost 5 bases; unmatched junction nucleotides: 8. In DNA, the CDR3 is TGTGCCAGCAGCCCTGGGACAGGGGGTCGTGAGACCCAGTACTTC. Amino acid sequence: CASSPGTGGRETQYF.

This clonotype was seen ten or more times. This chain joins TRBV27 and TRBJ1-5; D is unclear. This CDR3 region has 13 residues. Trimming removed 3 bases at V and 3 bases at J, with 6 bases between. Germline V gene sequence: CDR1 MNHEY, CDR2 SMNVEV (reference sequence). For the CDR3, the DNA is TGTGCCAGCAGTTTTACAGACAATCAGCCCCAGCATTTT. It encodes CASSFTDNQPQHF.

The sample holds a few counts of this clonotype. The CDR3 sequence: CATSPTNSNQPQHF. DNA of the CDR3: TGTGCCACCAGCCCCACGAATAGCAATCAGCCCCAGCATTTT. This chain uses TRBV24-1 with TRBJ1-5; D is unresolved. Trimming removed 7 bases at V and 0 bases at J, with 9 bases between. The CDR3 consists of 14 residues. Germline CDR1 KGHDR, CDR2 SFDVKD.

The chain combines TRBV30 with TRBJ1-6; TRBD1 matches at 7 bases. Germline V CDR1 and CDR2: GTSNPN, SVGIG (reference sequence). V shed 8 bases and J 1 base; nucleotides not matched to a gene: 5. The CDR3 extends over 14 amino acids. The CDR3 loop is CARQGQSYNSPLHF. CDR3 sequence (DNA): TGTGCCCGACAGGGTCAGTCCTATAATTCACCCCTCCACTTT.

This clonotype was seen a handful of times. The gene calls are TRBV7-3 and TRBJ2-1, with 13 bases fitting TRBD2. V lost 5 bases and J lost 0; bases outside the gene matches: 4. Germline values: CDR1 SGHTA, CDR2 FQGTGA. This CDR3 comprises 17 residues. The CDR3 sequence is CASSRGLAGISYNEQFF. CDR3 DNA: TGTGCCAGCAGCAGGGGACTAGCGGGAATCTCCTACAATGAGCAGTTCTTC.

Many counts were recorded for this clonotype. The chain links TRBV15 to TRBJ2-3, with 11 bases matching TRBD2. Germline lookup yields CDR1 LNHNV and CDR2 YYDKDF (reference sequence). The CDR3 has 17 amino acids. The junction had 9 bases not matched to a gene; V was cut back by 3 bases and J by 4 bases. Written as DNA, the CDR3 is TGTGCCACCAGCAGGAGTCTAGCGGGAGGACCGGCAGATACGCAGTATTTT. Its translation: CATSRSLAGGPADTQYF.

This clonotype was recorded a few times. CDR3 in amino acids: CASSQDLGVEAEETQYF. CDR3 in DNA: TGTGCCAGCAGCCAAGATCTAGGGGTAGAGGCTGAAGAGACCCAGTACTTC. The V gene is TRBV4-2, the J gene TRBJ2-5, with a tentative D call TRBD1 (5 bases). CDR1 is LGHNA and CDR2 is YNFKEQ in the germline V gene. V lost 0 bases to trimming and J lost 3 bases, with 17 bases between them. There are 17 residues in the CDR3.

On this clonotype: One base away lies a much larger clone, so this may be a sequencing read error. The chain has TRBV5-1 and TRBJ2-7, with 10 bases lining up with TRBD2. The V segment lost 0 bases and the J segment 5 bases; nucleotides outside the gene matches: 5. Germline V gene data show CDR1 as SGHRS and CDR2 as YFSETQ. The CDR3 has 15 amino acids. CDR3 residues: CASSLVGLAYNEQYF. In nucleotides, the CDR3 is TGCGCCAGCAGCTTGGTGGGACTAGCGTATAACGAGCAGTACTTC.

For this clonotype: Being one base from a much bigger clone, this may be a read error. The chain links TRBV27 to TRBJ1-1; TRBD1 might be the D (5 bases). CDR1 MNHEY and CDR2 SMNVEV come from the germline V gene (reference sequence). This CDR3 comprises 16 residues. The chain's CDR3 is CASGLRGRAFNTEAFF. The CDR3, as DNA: TGTGCCAGCGGTTTACGCGGCAGGGCCTTTAACACTGAAGCTTTCTTT.

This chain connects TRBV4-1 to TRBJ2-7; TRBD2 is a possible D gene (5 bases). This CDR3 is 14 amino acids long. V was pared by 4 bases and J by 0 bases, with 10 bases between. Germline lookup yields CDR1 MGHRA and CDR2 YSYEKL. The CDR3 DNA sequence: TGCGCCAGCAGCCCAGGACTGGTCTCCTACGAGCAGTACTTC. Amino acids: CASSPGLVSYEQYF.

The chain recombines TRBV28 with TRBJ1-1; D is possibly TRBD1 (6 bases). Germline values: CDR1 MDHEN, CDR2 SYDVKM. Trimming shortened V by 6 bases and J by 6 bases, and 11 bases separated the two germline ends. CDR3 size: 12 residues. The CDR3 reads CASSPTGSEAFF. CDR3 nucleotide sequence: TGTGCCAGCAGCCCTACAGGGTCTGAAGCTTTCTTT. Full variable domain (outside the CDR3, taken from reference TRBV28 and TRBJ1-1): DVKVTQSSRYLVKRTGEKVFLECVQDMDHENMFWYRQDPGLGLRLIYFSYDVKMKEKGDIPEGYSVSREKKERFSLILESASTNQTSMYLCASSPTGSEAFFGQGTRLTVV.

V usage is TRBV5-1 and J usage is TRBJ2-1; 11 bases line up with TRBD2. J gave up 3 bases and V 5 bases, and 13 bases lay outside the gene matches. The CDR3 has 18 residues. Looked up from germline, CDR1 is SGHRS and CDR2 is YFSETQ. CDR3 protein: CASSPGLAAGPLYNEQFF. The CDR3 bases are TGCGCCAGCAGTCCGGGACTAGCGGCCGGACCCCTCTACAATGAGCAGTTCTTC. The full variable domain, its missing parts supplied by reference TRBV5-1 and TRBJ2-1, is KAGVTQTPRYLIKTRGQQVTLSCSPISGHRSVSWYQQTPGQGLQFLFEYFSETQRNKGNFPGRFSGRQFSNSRSEMNVSTLELGDSALYLCASSPGLAAGPLYNEQFFGPGTRLTVL.

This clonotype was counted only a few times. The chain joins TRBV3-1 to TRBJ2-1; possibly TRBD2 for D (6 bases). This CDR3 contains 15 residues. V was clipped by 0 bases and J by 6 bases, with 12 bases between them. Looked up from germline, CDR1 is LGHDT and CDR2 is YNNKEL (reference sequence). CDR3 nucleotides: TGTGCCAGCAGCCAAGAGCGCCTAGCGCTCAATGAGCAGTTCTTC. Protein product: CASSQERLALNEQFF.

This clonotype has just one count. DNA for the CDR3: TGCGCCAGCAGCCAAGATGTCAGGACTAGCGGGCCTTATGAGCAGTTCTTC. It translates to CASSQDVRTSGPYEQFF. V and J are TRBV4-3 and TRBJ2-1; 11 nucleotides line up with TRBD2. CDR3 length equals 17 residues. V lost 0 bases and J lost 8; bases outside the gene matches: 9. CDR1 and CDR2 from the germline V gene are LGHNA and YSLEER.

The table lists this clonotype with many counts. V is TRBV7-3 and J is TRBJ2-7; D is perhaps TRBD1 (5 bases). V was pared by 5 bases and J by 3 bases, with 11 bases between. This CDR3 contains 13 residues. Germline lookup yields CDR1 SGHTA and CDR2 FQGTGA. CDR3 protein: CASSRDQGYEQYF. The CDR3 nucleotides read TGTGCCAGCAGCCGCGACCAGGGCTACGAGCAGTACTTC.

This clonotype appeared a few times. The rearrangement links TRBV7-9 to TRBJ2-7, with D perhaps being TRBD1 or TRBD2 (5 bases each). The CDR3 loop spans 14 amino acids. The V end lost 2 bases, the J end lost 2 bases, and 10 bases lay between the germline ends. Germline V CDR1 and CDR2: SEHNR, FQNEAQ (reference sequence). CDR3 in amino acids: CASSLRRDPYEQYF. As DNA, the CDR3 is TGTGCCAGCAGCTTAAGAAGGGACCCCTACGAGCAGTACTTC.

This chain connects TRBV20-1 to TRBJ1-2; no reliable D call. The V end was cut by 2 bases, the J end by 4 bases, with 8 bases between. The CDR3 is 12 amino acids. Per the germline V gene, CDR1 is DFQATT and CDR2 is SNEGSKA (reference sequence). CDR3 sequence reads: CSARIGSYGYTF. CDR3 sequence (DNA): TGCAGTGCTAGAATAGGCAGCTATGGCTACACCTTC.

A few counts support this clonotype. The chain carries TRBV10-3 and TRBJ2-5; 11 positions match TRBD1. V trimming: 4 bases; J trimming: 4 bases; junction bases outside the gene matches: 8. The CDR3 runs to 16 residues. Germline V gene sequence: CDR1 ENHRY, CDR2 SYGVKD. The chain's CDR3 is CAISVTGTGGGETQYF. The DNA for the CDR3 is TGTGCCATCAGTGTAACCGGGACAGGGGGAGGAGAGACCCAGTACTTC.

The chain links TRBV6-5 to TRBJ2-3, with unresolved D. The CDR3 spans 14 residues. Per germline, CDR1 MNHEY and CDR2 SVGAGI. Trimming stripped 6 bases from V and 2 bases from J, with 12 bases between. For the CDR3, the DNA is TGTGCCAGCAGCCGGCTGGGCAACACAGATACGCAGTATTTT. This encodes CASSRLGNTDTQYF.

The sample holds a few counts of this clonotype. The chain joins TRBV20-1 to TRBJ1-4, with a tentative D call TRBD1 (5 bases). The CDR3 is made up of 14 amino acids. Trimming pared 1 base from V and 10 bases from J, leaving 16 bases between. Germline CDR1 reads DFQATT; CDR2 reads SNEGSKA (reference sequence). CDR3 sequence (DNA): TGCAGTGCTAGAGGGGGACTGGAAGTTGGAAAACTGTTTTTT. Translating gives CSARGGLEVGKLFF.

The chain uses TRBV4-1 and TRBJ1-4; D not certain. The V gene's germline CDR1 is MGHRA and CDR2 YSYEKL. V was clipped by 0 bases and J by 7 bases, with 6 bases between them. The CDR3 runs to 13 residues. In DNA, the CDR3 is TGCGCCAGCAGCCAAGAAAGGAGTGAAAAACTGTTTTTT. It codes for CASSQERSEKLFF.

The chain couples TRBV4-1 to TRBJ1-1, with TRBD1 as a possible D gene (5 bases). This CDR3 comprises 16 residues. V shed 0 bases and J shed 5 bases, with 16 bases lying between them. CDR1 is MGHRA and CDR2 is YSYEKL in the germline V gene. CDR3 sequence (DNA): TGCGCCAGCAGCCAAGATGAGGAGGGGATTGGAACTGAAGCTTTCTTT. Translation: CASSQDEEGIGTEAFF.

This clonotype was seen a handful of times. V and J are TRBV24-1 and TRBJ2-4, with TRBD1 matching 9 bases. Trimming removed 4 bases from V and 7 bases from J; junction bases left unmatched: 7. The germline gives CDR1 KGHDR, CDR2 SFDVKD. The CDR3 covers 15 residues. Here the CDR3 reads CATSDSGQGRNIQYF. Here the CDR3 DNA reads TGTGCCACCAGTGACTCAGGACAGGGGAGGAACATTCAGTACTTC.

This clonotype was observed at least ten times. The CDR3 here is CASSLGEGGLAFQYF. The DNA of the CDR3 is TGCGCCAGCAGCTTGGGGGAGGGAGGATTGGCGTTTCAGTACTTC. The chain uses TRBV5-1 and TRBJ2-4; 7 nucleotides agree with TRBD2. The CDR3 length is 15 residues. V was pared by 0 bases and J by 11 bases, with 11 bases of the junction left unmatched. Per the germline V gene, CDR1 is SGHRS and CDR2 is YFSETQ.

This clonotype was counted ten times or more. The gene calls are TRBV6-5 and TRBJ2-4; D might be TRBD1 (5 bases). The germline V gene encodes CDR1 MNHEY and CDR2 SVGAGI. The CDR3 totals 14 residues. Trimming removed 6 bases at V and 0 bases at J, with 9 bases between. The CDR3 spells CASRPTVAKNIQYF. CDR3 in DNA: TGTGCCAGCAGACCGACAGTAGCCAAAAACATTCAGTACTTC.

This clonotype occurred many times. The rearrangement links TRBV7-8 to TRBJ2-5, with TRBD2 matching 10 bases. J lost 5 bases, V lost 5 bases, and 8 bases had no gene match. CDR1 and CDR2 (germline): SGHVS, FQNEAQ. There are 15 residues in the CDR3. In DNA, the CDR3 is TGTGCCAGCAGCCTTGGGGGTAGCGGGAGGGAGACCCAGTACTTC. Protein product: CASSLGGSGRETQYF.

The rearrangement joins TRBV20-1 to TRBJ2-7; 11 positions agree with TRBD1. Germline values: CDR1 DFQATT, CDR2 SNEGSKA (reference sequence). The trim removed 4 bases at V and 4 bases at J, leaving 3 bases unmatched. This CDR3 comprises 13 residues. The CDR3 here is CSAKGQGVYEQYF. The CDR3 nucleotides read TGCAGTGCTAAGGGACAGGGGGTTTACGAGCAGTACTTC.

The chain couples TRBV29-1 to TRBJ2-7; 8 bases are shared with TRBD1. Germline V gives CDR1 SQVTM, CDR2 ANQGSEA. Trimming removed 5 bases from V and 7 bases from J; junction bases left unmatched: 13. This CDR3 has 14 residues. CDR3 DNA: TGCAGCGTTAGCTCGACAGGGGTCTTTGGAGAGCAGTACTTC. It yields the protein CSVSSTGVFGEQYF.

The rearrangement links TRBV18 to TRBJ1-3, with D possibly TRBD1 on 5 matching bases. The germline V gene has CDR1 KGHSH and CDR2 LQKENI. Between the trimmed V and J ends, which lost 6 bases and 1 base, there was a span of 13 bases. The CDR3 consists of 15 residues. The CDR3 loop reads CASSPTATSGNTIYF. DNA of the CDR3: TGTGCCAGCTCGCCGACAGCGACGTCTGGAAACACCATATATTTT.